A selection of T cell receptor beta chains follows, all from one sample in a study of blood T cell repertoires in COVID-19. Only in-frame clones appear in the TCRdb table, and some are missing; sequencing was by immunoSEQ multiplex PCR. This sample yields under 300,000 clones, of which 83% are seen a single time; around a tenth belongs to the top ten. The sequenced sample consisted of peripheral blood. These receptors originate from a woman aged 45-60 years who had recovered from COVID-19. The CDR3 runs from the conserved cysteine through the conserved F or W. Fields, in order: D gene, clone size, V gene, J gene, CDR3 DNA, CDR3 protein. The D gene is left open where the match is weak. Size is omitted from some rows. Given values are once, few, many or a class for expanded clones.

TRBD1	-	TRBV11-2	TRBJ2-1	TGTGCCAGCAGCCCCCGGACAGGGAGCTCCTACAATGAGCAGTTCTTC	CASSPRTGSSYNEQFF
-	few	TRBV9	TRBJ2-7	TGTGCCAGCAGCGTAGGCGGGCCCTCCTACGAGCAGTACTTC	CASSVGGPSYEQYF
TRBD1	-	TRBV12-3/TRBV12-4	TRBJ2-4	TGTGCCAGCAGTTTAGAAGGACAGGGGGCGCGTATCTTC	CASSLEGQGARIF
TRBD2	many	TRBV6-4	TRBJ2-1	TGTGCCAGCAGTGATGATGGGACTAGCGGGAATGAGCAGTTCTTC	CASSDDGTSGNEQFF
TRBD1	-	TRBV18	TRBJ2-3	TGTGCCAGCTCACCATCTACAGGGGGCGGCACAGATACGCAGTATTTT	CASSPSTGGGTDTQYF
TRBD2	-	TRBV7-9	TRBJ2-2	TGTGCCAGCAGGCCTGAGCGGGAGGGCCCGAAATTCACCGGGGAGCTGTTTTTT	CASRPEREGPKFTGELFF
-	-	TRBV14	TRBJ1-1	TGTGCCAGCAGCGTCTATCAGACAGGGAACACTGAAGCTTTCTTT	CASSVYQTGNTEAFF
TRBD1	-	TRBV9	TRBJ1-2	TGTGCCAGCAGCCCGGGACAGTCTAACTATGGCTACACCTTC	CASSPGQSNYGYTF
-	-	TRBV29-1	TRBJ1-2	TGCAGCGTTGAAGTTAAGGGGGGCTACACCTTC	CSVEVKGGYTF
-	few	TRBV6-1	TRBJ1-5	TGTGCCAGCAGTGAACTCAATCAGCCCCAGCATTTT	CASSELNQPQHF
TRBD1	-	TRBV6-5	TRBJ2-7	TGTGCCAGCAGACTGCAGGGGGTTAGCTCCTACGAGCAGTACTTC	CASRLQGVSSYEQYF
-	few	TRBV12-2	TRBJ2-2	TGTGCAAGTCGCGAGCGGGAGACCGGGGAGCTGTTTTTT	CASRERETGELFF
TRBD1	-	TRBV27	TRBJ2-7	TGTGCCAGTCGCGACAGGGCGAGTTTGGTGGCCGAGCAGTACTTC	CASRDRASLVAEQYF
-	-	TRBV6-2/TRBV6-3	TRBJ1-2	TGTGCCAGCAGCTTGGAGCTCTCCAGCTACACCTTC	CASSLELSSYTF
-	-	TRBV4-2	TRBJ2-5	TGTGCCAGCAGCCAAGAAGCAGCGGAGGCGGAGACCCAGTACTTC	CASSQEAAEAETQYF
TRBD1	once	TRBV15	TRBJ2-2	TGTGCCACCAGCACCTGGACAGGGTCTAACGGGGAGCTGTTTTTT	CATSTWTGSNGELFF
-	-	TRBV6-6	TRBJ1-1	TGTGCCAGCAGTGGCAGGGATTCCACTGAAGCTTTCTTT	CASSGRDSTEAFF
-	-	TRBV7-8	TRBJ2-6	TGTGCCAGCAGCACCTACTCTGGGGCCAACGTCCTGACTTTC	CASSTYSGANVLTF
-	-	TRBV4-1	TRBJ2-2	TGCGCCAGCAGCCATGCGTCGGCGGATTTAAGGGAGCTGTTTTTT	CASSHASADLRELFF
-	few	TRBV6-2/TRBV6-3	TRBJ1-5	TGTGCCAGCAGTCGCGAAAGTCAGCCCCAGCATTTT	CASSRESQPQHF
TRBD1	once	TRBV6-2/TRBV6-3	TRBJ1-1	TGTGCCAGCAGTTTTATGCTCTACTTCCGGGACAGGGGGCGTGAAAACACTGAAGCTTTCTTT	CASSFMLYFRDRGRENTEAFF
-	-	TRBV28	TRBJ1-4	TGTGCCACCCGCCAAGGGGCCATCTTCAATGAAAAACTGTTTTTT	CATRQGAIFNEKLFF